One sample yielded the 22 T cell receptor beta chains listed below, sequenced in a study of PD-1 blockade in classical Hodgkin lymphoma. Time point reported: cycle 4 day 1 (C4D1), after five to seven weeks of nivolumab. Relapse after autologous stem cell transplantation occurred in every patient, and brentuximab vedotin exposure varied. Sequencing used immunoSEQ multiplex PCR; TCRdb keeps in-frame clones, though not all of them. The sample lists over 60,000 clones; roughly 89% were seen once. Sample: peripheral blood mononuclear cells (PBMCs), taken before the fourth cycle of nivolumab. These receptors all come from a human donor with classical Hodgkin lymphoma.

This clone was seen just once. The rearrangement uses TRBV5-1 and TRBJ1-1; 9 nucleotides agree with TRBD1. This CDR3 is built from 15 residues. The V gene's germline CDR1 is SGHRS and CDR2 YFSETQ. With 3 bases clipped from V and 5 bases from J, the junction kept 8 bases outside the gene matches. The CDR3 region is CASSSAGTGFTEAFF. The CDR3, as DNA: TGCGCCAGCAGCTCGGCCGGGACAGGGTTTACTGAAGCTTTCTTT.

The V and J genes are TRBV2 and TRBJ1-6, with D unclear. Germline V gene sequence: CDR1 SNHLY, CDR2 FYNNEI. Deletions cut 6 bases from V and 7 bases from J, with 10 bases between. This CDR3 contains 13 residues. CDR3 loop: CASRETQNSPLHF. For the CDR3, the DNA is TGTGCCAGCAGGGAGACACAGAATTCACCCCTCCACTTT.

The gene calls are TRBV4-1 and TRBJ1-1, with TRBD1 matching 8 bases. Germline CDR1 reads MGHRA; CDR2 reads YSYEKL. J gave up 1 base and V 4 bases, and 2 bases lay outside the gene matches. The CDR3 spans 14 residues. Here the CDR3 reads CASSLGTGNTEAFF. Written as DNA, the CDR3 is TGCGCCAGCAGCCTTGGGACAGGGAACACTGAAGCTTTCTTT.

The chain is built from TRBV29-1 and TRBJ1-4, with no clear D. From germline, CDR1 is SQVTM and CDR2 ANQGSEA. CDR3 size: 15 residues. V dropped 7 bases and J dropped 5 bases, with 20 bases sitting between them. CDR3 residues: CSAAQPLPPNEKLFF. The CDR3 nucleotides are TGCAGCGCGGCTCAGCCCTTGCCCCCAAATGAAAAACTGTTTTTT. Full variable domain (rest looked up from reference TRBV29-1 and TRBJ1-4): SAVISQKPSRDICQRGTSLTIQCQVDSQVTMMFWYRQQPGQSLTLIATANQGSEATYESGFVIDKFPISRPNLTFSTLTVSNMSPEDSSIYLCSAAQPLPPNEKLFFGSGTQLSVL.

The chain employs TRBV10-3 and TRBJ1-2; TRBD1 is a possible D gene (6 bases). Germline V CDR1 and CDR2: ENHRY, SYGVKD. This CDR3 spans 16 amino acids. Trimming removed 4 bases from V and 1 base from J, with 16 bases in between. The CDR3 reads CAISAGLTGVNYGYTF. CDR3 in DNA: TGTGCCATCAGTGCGGGCTTGACAGGAGTTAACTATGGCTACACCTTC.

The CDR3, as DNA: TGTGCCAGCAGCCCAGACGGGGGTTTCTACGAGCAGTACTTC. Translated: CASSPDGGFYEQYF. This chain links TRBV7-8 with TRBJ2-7, with D possibly TRBD2 on 6 matching bases. The germline V and J ends were trimmed by 5 bases and 3 bases, with 14 bases remaining between them. This CDR3 is built from 14 residues. Germline lookup yields CDR1 SGHVS and CDR2 FQNEAQ.

V is TRBV19 and J is TRBJ2-7; tentative D call: TRBD1 (5 bases). CDR1 LNHDA and CDR2 SQIVND come from the germline V gene (reference sequence). The CDR3 has 13 residues. Trimming stripped 4 bases from V and 6 bases from J, with 13 bases between. CDR3 in amino acids: CASSNRGGFEQYF. Here the CDR3 DNA reads TGTGCCAGTAGTAATAGGGGTGGCTTCGAGCAGTACTTC.

CDR3 sequence reads: CASSPPDRGEKLFF. The CDR3 DNA follows: TGTGCCAGCAGCCCCCCGGACAGGGGTGAAAAACTGTTTTTT. The genes are TRBV7-9 and TRBJ1-4; TRBD1 matches at 9 bases. This CDR3 region has 14 residues. Losses at the gene ends were 5 bases for V and 7 bases for J; bases not matched to a gene: 5. Germline V gene data show CDR1 as SEHNR and CDR2 as FQNEAQ (reference sequence).

The genes are TRBV29-1 and TRBJ1-1, with D maybe TRBD1 (6 bases). The V and J ends lost 5 bases and 5 bases respectively, with 18 bases between them. This CDR3 spans 14 amino acids. CDR1 and CDR2 (germline): SQVTM, ANQGSEA. This CDR3 is CSVTGRGWGTEAFF. In DNA form, the CDR3 reads TGCAGCGTTACGGGAAGGGGGTGGGGTACTGAAGCTTTCTTT.

The rearrangement joins TRBV27 to TRBJ1-1, with D tentatively TRBD1 (6 bases). The V gene lost 1 base and the J gene lost 1 base, with 10 bases spanning the gap. The CDR3 runs 15 residues. CDR1 and CDR2 from the germline V gene are MNHEY and SMNVEV (reference sequence). CDR3 coding DNA: TGTGCCAGCAGTTTATTCGGGACACCGAACACTGAAGCTTTCTTT. Its translation is CASSLFGTPNTEAFF.

The rearrangement links TRBV7-8 to TRBJ1-6; D may be TRBD1 (5 bases). The V gene lost 6 bases and the J gene lost 6 bases, with 12 bases spanning the gap. Germline loops: CDR1 SGHVS, CDR2 FQNEAQ. This CDR3 comprises 14 residues. CDR3 nucleotides: TGTGCCAGCAGTGAATCAGGGCGTAATTCACCCCTCCACTTT. It specifies CASSESGRNSPLHF.

This chain links TRBV30 with TRBJ1-4, with 9 bases aligning to TRBD1. CDR3 size: 17 residues. Germline values: CDR1 GTSNPN, CDR2 SVGIG (reference sequence). After removal of 5 bases from V and 4 bases from J, the junction contained 14 bases not matched to a gene. The CDR3 sequence: CAWAHRDRVAINEKLFF. The CDR3 DNA is TGTGCCTGGGCCCATCGGGACAGGGTAGCGATTAATGAAAAACTGTTTTTT. The variable domain in full, with the rest retrieved from reference TRBV30 and TRBJ1-4, is SQTIHQWPATLVQPVGSPLSLECTVEGTSNPNLYWYRQAAGRGLQLLFYSVGIGQISSEVPQNLSASRPQDRQFILSSKKLLLSDSGFYLCAWAHRDRVAINEKLFFGSGTQLSVL.

The chain's CDR3 is CASSLSPEAFF. The CDR3 nucleotides are TGTGCCAGCAGCTTATCACCCGAAGCTTTCTTT. The chain recombines TRBV7-2 with TRBJ1-1, with D hard to call. Germline loops: CDR1 SGHTA, CDR2 FQGNSA. Trimming took 2 bases from V and 8 from J, leaving 6 bases between them. The CDR3 has 11 residues.

The chain is built from TRBV15 and TRBJ2-1, with 7 positions matching TRBD1. The V gene's germline CDR1 is LNHNV and CDR2 YYDKDF (reference sequence). V gave up 4 bases and J gave up 6 bases; unmatched junction bases: 6. The CDR3 is 14 residues long. The CDR3 reads CATSIPDRVNEQFF. In DNA, the CDR3 is TGTGCCACCAGCATCCCCGACAGGGTCAATGAGCAGTTCTTC.

The chain employs TRBV6-6 and TRBJ1-3; perhaps TRBD1 as D (5 bases). The germline gives CDR1 MNHNY, CDR2 SVGAGI (reference sequence). V was clipped by 10 bases and J by 0 bases, with 10 bases between them. The CDR3 is 13 residues long. The CDR3 DNA reads TGTGCCACCAGCAGGGACTCTGGAAACACCATATATTTT. Its translation: CATSRDSGNTIYF.

The chain combines TRBV5-1 with TRBJ2-1; TRBD2 matches 8 bases. V shed 7 bases, J shed 9 bases, and the junction held 12 bases outside the gene matches. The CDR3 is made up of 14 amino acids. Germline CDR1 SGHRS, CDR2 YFSETQ. CDR3 region: CASQWYGGAAEQFF. In nucleotides, the CDR3 is TGCGCCAGCCAGTGGTACGGGGGGGCTGCTGAGCAGTTCTTC. The variable domain in full, completed from reference TRBV5-1 and TRBJ2-1, reads KAGVTQTPRYLIKTRGQQVTLSCSPISGHRSVSWYQQTPGQGLQFLFEYFSETQRNKGNFPGRFSGRQFSNSRSEMNVSTLELGDSALYLCASQWYGGAAEQFFGPGTRLTVL.

This chain connects TRBV14 to TRBJ2-7; 8 nucleotides agree with TRBD1. Germline V gives CDR1 SGHDN, CDR2 FVKESK. The V segment lost 4 bases and the J segment 3 bases; nucleotides outside the gene matches: 5. The CDR3 covers 14 residues. The CDR3 bases are TGTGCCAGCAGCCCCTGGACAGGGATCTACGAGCAGTACTTC. It is translated as CASSPWTGIYEQYF.

This rearrangement joins TRBV29-1 to TRBJ1-1; D is unclear. V lost 7 bases to trimming and J lost 4 bases, with 28 bases between them. The CDR3 is 17 residues long. CDR1 and CDR2 from the germline V gene are SQVTM and ANQGSEA. The chain's CDR3 is CSAAGKIRPTAGTEAFF. The CDR3 bases are TGCAGCGCCGCCGGTAAGATAAGGCCCACGGCCGGCACTGAAGCTTTCTTT.

The J gene is TRBJ1-2, the V gene TRBV7-2, with D tentatively TRBD1 (6 bases). CDR3 length equals 12 residues. V lost 8 bases and J 8 bases, leaving 15 bases between the germline ends. The V gene's germline CDR1 is SGHTA and CDR2 FQGNSA. Here the CDR3 DNA reads TGTGCCAGCCAAGGGGGTTCGCGAGGCTACACCTTC. Residues: CASQGGSRGYTF. The full variable domain, its missing parts supplied by reference TRBV7-2 and TRBJ1-2, is GAGVSQSPSNKVTEKGKDVELRCDPISGHTALYWYRQSLGQGLEFLIYFQGNSAPDKSGLPSDRFSAERTGGSVSTLTIQRTQQEDSAVYLCASQGGSRGYTFGSGTRLTVV.

CDR3: CASSVLPGAKDGYTF. As DNA, the CDR3 is TGTGCCAGCAGCGTATTACCCGGGGCCAAGGATGGCTACACCTTC. V gene TRBV5-6 combines with J gene TRBJ1-2, with D maybe TRBD1 (5 bases). The CDR3 runs to 15 residues. From germline, CDR1 is SGHDT and CDR2 YYEEEE. Deletions cut 4 bases from V and 6 bases from J, with 19 bases between.

The chain is built from TRBV27 and TRBJ2-3; TRBD1 matches at 9 bases. Germline lookup yields CDR1 MNHEY and CDR2 SMNVEV (reference sequence). This CDR3 contains 15 residues. The V segment lost 3 bases and the J segment 8 bases; nucleotides outside the gene matches: 9. This CDR3 reads CASSFGQGSMGTQYF. In DNA, the CDR3 is TGTGCCAGCAGTTTCGGACAGGGGAGTATGGGTACGCAGTATTTT.

The V call is TRBV28, the J call TRBJ2-5, with D perhaps TRBD2 (6 bases). Germline values: CDR1 MDHEN, CDR2 SYDVKM. Trimming pared 6 bases from V and 0 bases from J, leaving 11 bases between. The CDR3 runs 14 residues. The CDR3 sequence is CASSRWGDQETQYF. In DNA, the CDR3 is TGTGCCAGCAGCCGTTGGGGGGACCAAGAGACCCAGTACTTC.